The clone carrying this T cell receptor (beta chain) was found a few times. Its antigen is undetermined. The CDR3 has 15 amino acids. Germline V gene sequence: CDR1 LGHNA, CDR2 YSLEER. V shed 0 bases and J shed 5 bases, with 12 bases lying between them. Extractions gave at least 5 micrograms of total RNA per sample. The data were taken from a study of blood T cells in healthy people across ages. General study findings and limits: Underestimates were what the diversity estimates from one million T cells were considered to be.

The use of a sample-barcoded 5' primer and a J-beta primer mix characterized a second PCR of about 7 to 12 cycles. TCRdb reprocessed the 5' RACE reads with MiXCR, giving one entry per CDR3 protein. Among about 400,000 distinct CDR3 sequences listed, 45% to 65% were seen once. This TCR was recovered from a man aged 60 to 75 in good health. The rearrangement joins TRBV4-3 to TRBJ2-3; D may be TRBD1 or TRBD2 (7 bases each). The specimen sequenced was blood. CDR3 DNA: TGCGCCAGCAGCCAAGAGGCCAGGGGGGGAGATACGCAGTATTTT. This translates into CASSQEARGGDTQYF.